This TCR beta chain stems from a study of PD-1 blockade in classical Hodgkin lymphoma. The ends lost 5 bases at V and 9 bases at J; junction bases unmatched: 5. The CDR3 has 14 amino acids. Germline CDR1 reads MNHEY; CDR2 reads SMNVEV (reference sequence). Each patient relapsed following autologous stem cell transplantation, and prior brentuximab vedotin exposure differed. Sequencing was performed with immunoSEQ multiplex PCR; in TCRdb, only in-frame clones are kept and a portion is missing. This sample has fewer than 7,500 clones; roughly 80% occur once, and the top ten carry around 38%. This chain links TRBV27 with TRBJ2-1, with 12 bases lining up with TRBD2. The sequencing used peripheral blood mononuclear cells (PBMCs), collected at baseline. This clonotype was obtained from a human donor with classical Hodgkin lymphoma. CDR3 sequence reads: CASSRLAGAVEQFF. The DNA for the CDR3 is TGTGCCAGCAGTCGACTAGCGGGAGCAGTTGAGCAGTTCTTC.